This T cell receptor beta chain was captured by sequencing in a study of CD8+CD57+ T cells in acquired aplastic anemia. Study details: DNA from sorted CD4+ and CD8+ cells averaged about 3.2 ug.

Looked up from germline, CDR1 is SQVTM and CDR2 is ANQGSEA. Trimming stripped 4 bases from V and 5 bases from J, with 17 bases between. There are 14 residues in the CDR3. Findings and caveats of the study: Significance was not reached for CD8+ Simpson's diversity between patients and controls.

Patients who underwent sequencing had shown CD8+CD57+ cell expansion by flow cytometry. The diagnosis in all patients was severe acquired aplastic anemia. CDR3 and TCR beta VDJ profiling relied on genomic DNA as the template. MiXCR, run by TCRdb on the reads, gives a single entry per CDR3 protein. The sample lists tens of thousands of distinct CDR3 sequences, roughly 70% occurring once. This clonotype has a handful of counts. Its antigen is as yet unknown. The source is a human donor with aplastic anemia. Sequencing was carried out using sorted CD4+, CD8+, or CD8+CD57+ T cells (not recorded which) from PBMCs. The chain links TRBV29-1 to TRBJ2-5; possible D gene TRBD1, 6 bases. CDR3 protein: CSVGDNLRGETQYF. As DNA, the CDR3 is TGCAGCGTTGGGGACAACCTCCGAGGGGAGACCCAGTACTTC. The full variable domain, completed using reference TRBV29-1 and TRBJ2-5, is SAVISQKPSRDICQRGTSLTIQCQVDSQVTMMFWYRQQPGQSLTLIATANQGSEATYESGFVIDKFPISRPNLTFSTLTVSNMSPEDSSIYLCSVGDNLRGETQYFGPGTRLLVL.